The next 24 T cell receptor beta chains were all read from a single sample in a study of blood T cell repertoires in COVID-19 (dated by TCRdb to the early 2020s). Libraries were built with the immunoSEQ multiplex PCR assay. The table was pulled from immuneACCESS by TCRdb, which kept in-frame rearrangements only. Such tables lose some clones; where checked, under half of the loss comes from unresolved V genes, and the rest has no known cause. Counted in this sample were roughly 250,000 clones; roughly 84% of them appeared once. Less than 2% of the sample comes from the top ten. Material for sequencing was peripheral blood. The receptors originated from a middle-aged woman who had recovered from COVID-19.

The chain links TRBV5-6 to TRBJ2-3, with 12 bases matching TRBD2. The CDR3 covers 17 residues. The germline gives CDR1 SGHDT, CDR2 YYEEEE. V dropped 4 bases and J dropped 2; count of bases not matched to a gene: 8. The CDR3 protein is CASSGTSGLDTTDTQYF. The CDR3 DNA reads TGTGCCAGCAGCGGGACTAGCGGGCTCGATACCACAGATACGCAGTATTTT.

The rearrangement links TRBV6-5 to TRBJ1-6, with a weak D call TRBD1 (5 bases). This CDR3 has 13 residues. Germline V CDR1 and CDR2: MNHEY, SVGAGI. Trimming removed 8 bases from V and 5 bases from J, with 10 bases in between. The CDR3: CASSGTNNSPLHF. The CDR3 coding sequence is TGTGCCAGCTCCGGGACTAATAATTCACCCCTCCACTTT.

The chain carries TRBV7-9 and TRBJ2-5; TRBD1 matches 8 bases. The J segment lost 3 bases and the V segment lost 6 bases, leaving 3 bases of the junction unmatched. Germline CDR1 reads SEHNR; CDR2 reads FQNEAQ (reference sequence). This CDR3 contains 13 residues. The CDR3 is CASRTGGEETQYF. The CDR3 bases are TGTGCCAGCAGAACAGGGGGTGAAGAGACCCAGTACTTC.

The chain has TRBV13 and TRBJ2-6, with D possibly being TRBD2 (6 bases). The CDR3 totals 16 residues. Germline CDR1 reads PRHDT; CDR2 reads FYEKMQ (reference sequence). The V end was cut by 4 bases, the J end by 3 bases, with 13 bases between. CDR3 in DNA: TGTGCCAGCAGCTCCCGCCCGGGGGTTGGGGCCAACGTCCTGACTTTC. Translation gives CASSSRPGVGANVLTF.

This clone showed up just a few times. The chain uses TRBV29-1 and TRBJ2-7; D might be TRBD2 (5 bases). Germline V gene data show CDR1 as SQVTM and CDR2 as ANQGSEA. The V end lost 4 bases, the J end lost 4 bases, and 8 bases lay between the germline ends. CDR3 length: 11 residues. In DNA, the CDR3 is TGCAGCGTTGCTCGGGATTACGAGCAGTACTTC. Translation: CSVARDYEQYF.

This clone was seen more than once but under ten times. J is TRBJ1-5 and V is TRBV2; tentative D call: TRBD1 (5 bases). Germline V lookup: CDR1 SNHLY, CDR2 FYNNEI. Trimming took 2 bases from V and 6 from J, leaving 14 bases between them. The CDR3 length is 15 residues. The CDR3 here is CASSEYLGGTQPQHF. The CDR3 region has the DNA TGTGCCAGCAGTGAATATTTGGGGGGAACTCAGCCCCAGCATTTT.

This clone is a singleton in its sample. The gene calls are TRBV29-1 and TRBJ1-2, with D maybe TRBD1 (5 bases). Trimming took 0 bases from V and 8 from J, leaving 13 bases between them. Germline assignment: CDR1 SQVTM and CDR2 ANQGSEA. This CDR3 comprises 13 residues. The CDR3 nucleotides are TGCAGCGTTGAAGATCTGGCAGGGCCCGGCTACACCTTC. Translating it yields CSVEDLAGPGYTF.

The chain joins TRBV6-5 to TRBJ2-5, with D possibly matching TRBD1 (5 bases). The V gene lost 7 bases and the J gene lost 5 bases, with 20 bases spanning the gap. There are 15 residues in the CDR3. Per germline, CDR1 MNHEY and CDR2 SVGAGI. CDR3 protein: CASTPQGTRSETQYF. The CDR3 DNA sequence: TGTGCCAGCACCCCCCAGGGCACACGAAGCGAGACCCAGTACTTC.

The gene calls are TRBV5-4 and TRBJ1-5; D not certain. Trimming pared 4 bases from V and 6 bases from J, leaving 11 bases between. From germline, CDR1 is SGHNT and CDR2 YYREEE (reference sequence). The length of the CDR3 is 13 residues. CDR3 DNA sequence: TGTGCCAGCAGCACATCCCCTGCTCAGCCCCAGCATTTT. It specifies CASSTSPAQPQHF.

This clone was seen just once. The CDR3 loop reads CASSILAGGSTDTQYF. As DNA, the CDR3 is TGTGCCAGTAGTATCCTAGCGGGAGGTAGCACAGATACGCAGTATTTT. The chain couples TRBV19 to TRBJ2-3, with TRBD2 matching 11 bases. The germline gives CDR1 LNHDA, CDR2 SQIVND (reference sequence). The CDR3 spans 16 residues. Trimming took 3 bases from V and 0 from J; bases not matched to a gene: 2. The entire variable domain, with the rest obtained from reference TRBV19 and TRBJ2-3, is as follows: DGGITQSPKYLFRKEGQNVTLSCEQNLNHDAMYWYRQDPGQGLRLIYYSQIVNDFQKGDIAEGYSVSREKKESFPLTVTSAQKNPTAFYLCASSILAGGSTDTQYFGPGTRLTVL.

In this sample, this clone turned up once. This chain uses TRBV5-1 with TRBJ2-7, with 11 nucleotides matching TRBD2. The CDR3 is made up of 15 amino acids. Germline trimming cut 0 bases from V and 2 bases from J; bases unmatched to any gene: 1. CDR1 and CDR2 from the germline V gene are SGHRS and YFSETQ. The CDR3 nucleotides read TGCGCCAGCAGCTTGGAACTAGCGGGGGCCTACGAGCAGTACTTC. Protein sequence: CASSLELAGAYEQYF.

The J gene is TRBJ1-1, the V gene TRBV5-1; a weak D match, TRBD1 (6 bases). CDR3 size: 15 residues. Germline V CDR1 and CDR2: SGHRS, YFSETQ. Trimming pared 0 bases from V and 2 bases from J, leaving 11 bases between. In nucleotides, the CDR3 is TGCGCCAGCAGCTTGGACAGGGATCTCAACACTGAAGCTTTCTTT. Protein product: CASSLDRDLNTEAFF. Complete variable domain (other parts from reference TRBV5-1 and TRBJ1-1): KAGVTQTPRYLIKTRGQQVTLSCSPISGHRSVSWYQQTPGQGLQFLFEYFSETQRNKGNFPGRFSGRQFSNSRSEMNVSTLELGDSALYLCASSLDRDLNTEAFFGQGTRLTVV.

The CDR3 reads CASSKPQGTNEKLFF. CDR3 DNA sequence: TGTGCCAGCAGTAAGCCACAGGGCACTAATGAAAAACTGTTTTTT. The chain couples TRBV6-6 to TRBJ1-4; tentatively, D is TRBD1 (6 bases). Trimming shortened V by 5 bases and J by 2 bases, and 12 bases separated the two germline ends. Looked up from germline, CDR1 is MNHNY and CDR2 is SVGAGI (reference sequence). The CDR3 spans 15 residues.

The rearrangement joins TRBV12-5 to TRBJ1-1, with 8 bases aligning to TRBD1. CDR3 length equals 12 residues. The V gene end was trimmed by 9 bases and the J gene end by 1 base; junction bases not matched to a gene: 1. Per germline, CDR1 LGHNT and CDR2 FRNRAP. The CDR3 bases are TGTGCTAGCGGACAGGGGAACACTGAAGCTTTCTTT. Amino acids: CASGQGNTEAFF.

J is TRBJ2-2 and V is TRBV18; unclear D gene. This CDR3 spans 15 amino acids. The ends were cut back, 3 bases at V and 4 bases at J, with 12 bases in the middle. The germline gives CDR1 KGHSH, CDR2 LQKENI. The CDR3, as DNA: TGTGCCAGCTCACCTGGTCTAAGGAGCACCGGGGAGCTGTTTTTT. As protein: CASSPGLRSTGELFF. Full variable domain (rest looked up from reference TRBV18 and TRBJ2-2): NAGVMQNPRHLVRRRGQEARLRCSPMKGHSHVYWYRQLPEEGLKFMVYLQKENIIDESGMPKERFSAEFPKEGPSILRIQQVVRGDSAAYFCASSPGLRSTGELFFGEGSRLTVL.

The V call is TRBV10-2, the J call TRBJ1-5; no definite D call. The germline CDR1 and CDR2 sequences are WSHSY and SAAADI. Trimming removed 2 bases from V and 6 bases from J, with 5 bases in between. CDR3 size: 12 residues. The CDR3 sequence is CASSEPGQPQHF. Written as DNA, the CDR3 is TGCGCCAGCAGTGAGCCCGGTCAGCCCCAGCATTTT.

CDR3 DNA: TGTGCCAGCAGCGTAGGGGGCCCCCAAGAGACCCAGTACTTC. As protein: CASSVGGPQETQYF. The chain recombines TRBV9 with TRBJ2-5, with a possible D match to TRBD1 (5 bases). The germline V gene encodes CDR1 SGDLS and CDR2 YYNGEE. CDR3 length equals 14 residues. Trimming took off 0 bases at V and 1 base at J, with 7 bases between the two ends.

This sequence joins TRBV5-1 and TRBJ1-1; a possible D gene is TRBD1 (6 bases). The CDR3 spans 15 residues. Germline loops: CDR1 SGHRS, CDR2 YFSETQ. V lost 4 bases to trimming and J lost 7 bases, with 20 bases between them. CDR3 loop: CASSTSTIGGSEAFF. In DNA, the CDR3 is TGCGCCAGCAGCACCTCAACGATAGGGGGTAGTGAAGCTTTCTTT.

This chain uses TRBV3-1 (or the pseudogene TRBV3-2) with TRBJ1-6; D not certain. Trimming left V 3 bases short and J 7 bases short, with 10 bases between. This CDR3 comprises 14 residues. Germline V gene data show CDR1 as LGHDT and CDR2 as YNNKEL (reference sequence). CDR3 residues: CASSQGTINSPLHF. The CDR3 bases are TGTGCCAGCAGCCAGGGTACTATAAATTCACCCCTCCACTTT.

The chain links TRBV27 to TRBJ2-1, with D perhaps TRBD2 (5 bases). This CDR3 has 13 residues. Germline CDR1 is MNHEY and CDR2 is SMNVEV (reference sequence). V was shortened by 5 bases and J by 3 bases, with 8 bases between the two germline ends. The CDR3: CASSPRGYNEQFF. Written as DNA, the CDR3 is TGTGCCAGCAGTCCCCGGGGCTACAATGAGCAGTTCTTC.

The chain uses TRBV7-2 and TRBJ2-5; tentative D call: TRBD2 (6 bases). This CDR3 has 14 residues. Germline V gene sequence: CDR1 SGHTA, CDR2 FQGNSA. V was cut by 5 bases and J by 9 bases, with 19 bases left in between. The CDR3 loop reads CASSPDWGDGAQYF. DNA of the CDR3: TGTGCCAGCAGCCCAGACTGGGGGGACGGTGCCCAGTACTTC.

V and J are TRBV6-5 and TRBJ1-5, with 8 bases aligning to TRBD1. Germline V lookup: CDR1 MNHEY, CDR2 SVGAGI. J lost 6 bases, V lost 6 bases, and 7 bases had no gene match. The CDR3 has 14 residues. The CDR3 loop reads CASRLTGVGQPQHF. As DNA, the CDR3 is TGTGCCAGCAGACTGACAGGGGTGGGTCAGCCCCAGCATTTT.

This sequence joins TRBV13 and TRBJ1-4, with 11 bases identical to TRBD1. The CDR3 extends over 13 amino acids. V shed 8 bases and J 8 bases; nucleotides not matched to a gene: 4. The V gene's germline CDR1 is PRHDT and CDR2 FYEKMQ (reference sequence). The CDR3 DNA sequence: TGTGCCAGCGGACAGGGGGCGGCCGAAAAACTGTTTTTT. Translation: CASGQGAAEKLFF.

V is TRBV5-5 and J is TRBJ1-4, with 7 bases identical to TRBD1. The trim removed 1 base at V and 8 bases at J, leaving 8 bases unmatched. Germline V gives CDR1 SGHKS, CDR2 YYEKEE (reference sequence). The CDR3 has 15 amino acids. CDR3 sequence reads: CASSLYPTGNEKLFF. The CDR3 DNA is TGTGCCAGCAGCTTGTACCCGACAGGGAACGAAAAACTGTTTTTT.